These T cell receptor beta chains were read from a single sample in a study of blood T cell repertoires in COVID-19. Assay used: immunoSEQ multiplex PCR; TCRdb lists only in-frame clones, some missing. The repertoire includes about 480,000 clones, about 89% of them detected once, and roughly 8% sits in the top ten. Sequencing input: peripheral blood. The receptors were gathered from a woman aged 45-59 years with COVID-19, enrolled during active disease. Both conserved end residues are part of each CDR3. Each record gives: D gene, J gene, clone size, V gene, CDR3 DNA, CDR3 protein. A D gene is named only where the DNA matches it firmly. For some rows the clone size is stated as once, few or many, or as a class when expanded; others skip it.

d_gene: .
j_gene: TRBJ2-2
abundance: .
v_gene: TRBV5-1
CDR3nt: TGCGCCAGCAGCCCGGAGATTTACGGTCCCGGGGAGCTGTTTTTT
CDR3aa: CASSPEIYGPGELFF

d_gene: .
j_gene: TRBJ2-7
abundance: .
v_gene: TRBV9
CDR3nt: TGTGCCAGCAGCACTGGACTGTCCTACGAGCAGTACTTC
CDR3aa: CASSTGLSYEQYF

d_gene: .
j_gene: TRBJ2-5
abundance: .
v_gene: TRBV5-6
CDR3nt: TGTGCCAGCAGCTTTAGACAAGGTCAAGAGACCCAGTACTTC
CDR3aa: CASSFRQGQETQYF

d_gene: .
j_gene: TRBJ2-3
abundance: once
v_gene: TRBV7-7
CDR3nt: TGTGCCAGCAGCTTAGTAGGAGGAGATACGCAGTATTTT
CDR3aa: CASSLVGGDTQYF

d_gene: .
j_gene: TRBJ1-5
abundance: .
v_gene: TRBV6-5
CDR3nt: TGTGCCAGCAAAGGGGGAACGAATAGCAATCAGCCCCAGCATTTT
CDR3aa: CASKGGTNSNQPQHF

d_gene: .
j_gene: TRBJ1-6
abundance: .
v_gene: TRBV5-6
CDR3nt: TGTGCCAGCAGCCTACGAGGGGTCTTGGGGGCTTCACCCCTCCACTTT
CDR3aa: CASSLRGVLGASPLHF

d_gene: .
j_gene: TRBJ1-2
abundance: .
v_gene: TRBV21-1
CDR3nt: TGTGCCAGCAGCCCGAAACAGGGGCCTGATGGCTACACCTTC
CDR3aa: CASSPKQGPDGYTF

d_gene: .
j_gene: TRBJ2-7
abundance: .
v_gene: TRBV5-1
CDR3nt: TGCGCCAGCAGCAATACAGACTCCTACGAGCAGTACTTC
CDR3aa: CASSNTDSYEQYF

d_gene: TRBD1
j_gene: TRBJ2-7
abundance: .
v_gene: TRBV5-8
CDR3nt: TGTGCCAGCAGCTTGGAGGGGGCTCCCTACGAGCAGTACTTC
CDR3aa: CASSLEGAPYEQYF

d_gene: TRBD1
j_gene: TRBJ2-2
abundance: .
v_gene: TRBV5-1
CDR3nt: TGCGCCAGCAGCGCAAGGGACAGGGGGCGACCGAACACCGGGGAGCTGTTTTTT
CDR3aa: CASSARDRGRPNTGELFF

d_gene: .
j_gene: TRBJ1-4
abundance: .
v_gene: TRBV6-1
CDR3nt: TGTGCCAGCAGTGAAGTAGGGGGTTGGACCGAAAAACTGTTTTTT
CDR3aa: CASSEVGGWTEKLFF

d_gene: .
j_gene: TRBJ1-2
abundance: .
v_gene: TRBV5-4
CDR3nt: TGTGCCAGCAGCCCCTTGGACCGGACAGAAGCTAACTATGGCTACACCTTC
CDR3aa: CASSPLDRTEANYGYTF

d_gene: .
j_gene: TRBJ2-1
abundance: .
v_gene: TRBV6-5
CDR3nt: TGTGCCAGCAGCGGGACATTTCTCGGCGAGCAGTTCTTC
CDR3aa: CASSGTFLGEQFF

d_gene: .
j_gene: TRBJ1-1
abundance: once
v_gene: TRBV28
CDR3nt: TGTGCCAGCAACGAGGGTATGGCATTGAACACTGAAGCTTTCTTT
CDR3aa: CASNEGMALNTEAFF

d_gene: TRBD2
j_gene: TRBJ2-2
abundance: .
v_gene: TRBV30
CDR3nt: TGTGCCTGGAGGACTAGCGGGGGCCCAAGGACCGGGGAGCTGTTTTTT
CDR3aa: CAWRTSGGPRTGELFF

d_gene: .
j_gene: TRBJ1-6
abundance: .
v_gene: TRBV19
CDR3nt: TGTGCCAGTAGCAGCAAAGGACACTCAAGTTCACCCCTCCACTTT
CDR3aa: CASSSKGHSSSPLHF

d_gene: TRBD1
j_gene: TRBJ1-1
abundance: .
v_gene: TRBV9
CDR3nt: TGTGCCAGCAGCACCCAGACAGGGATTGAAGCTTTCTTT
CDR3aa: CASSTQTGIEAFF

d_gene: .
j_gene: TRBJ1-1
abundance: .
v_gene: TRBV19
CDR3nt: TGTGCCAGTAGTAGGAGGGCGGGCAGGCAGAACACTGAAGCTTTCTTT
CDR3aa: CASSRRAGRQNTEAFF

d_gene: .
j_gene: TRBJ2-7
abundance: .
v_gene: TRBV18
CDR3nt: TGTGCCAGCTCACCACAGGGGGAATCCTACGAGCAGTACTTC
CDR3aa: CASSPQGESYEQYF

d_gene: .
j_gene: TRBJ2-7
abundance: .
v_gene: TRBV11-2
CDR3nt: TGTGCCAGCAGCTCCGACTACTACGAGCAGTACTTC
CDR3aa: CASSSDYYEQYF

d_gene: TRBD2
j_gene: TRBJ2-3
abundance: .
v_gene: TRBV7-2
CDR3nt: TGTGCCAGCAGCTTCGTTGGCGGGGGGAACACAGATACGCAGTATTTT
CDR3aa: CASSFVGGGNTDTQYF

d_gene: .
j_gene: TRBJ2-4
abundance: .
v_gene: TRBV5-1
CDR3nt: TGCGCCAGCAGCTTGGATAGACTCGGCCCCAAAAACATTCAGTACTTC
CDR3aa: CASSLDRLGPKNIQYF

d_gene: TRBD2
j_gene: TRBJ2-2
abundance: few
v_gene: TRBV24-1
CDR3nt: TGTGCCACCAGTGCCCGGGGGGGCGGGCGCACCGGGGAGCTGTTTTTT
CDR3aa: CATSARGGGRTGELFF

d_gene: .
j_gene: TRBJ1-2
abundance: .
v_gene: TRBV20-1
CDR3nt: TGCAGTGCTAGAGGAGAAGGCTACACCTTC
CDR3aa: CSARGEGYTF

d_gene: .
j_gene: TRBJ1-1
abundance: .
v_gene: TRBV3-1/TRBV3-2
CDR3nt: TGTGCCAGCAGCCAAACCAGGGACACTGAAGCTTTCTTT
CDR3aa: CASSQTRDTEAFF

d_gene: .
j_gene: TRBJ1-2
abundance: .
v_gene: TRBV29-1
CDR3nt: TGCAGCGTTGAACAGGGCCTGGATGGCTACACCTTC
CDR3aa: CSVEQGLDGYTF

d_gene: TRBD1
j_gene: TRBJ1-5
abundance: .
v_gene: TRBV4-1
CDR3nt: TGCGCCAGCAGCCCGTACAGGGGGCCTGCCAATCAGCCCCAGCATTTT
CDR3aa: CASSPYRGPANQPQHF

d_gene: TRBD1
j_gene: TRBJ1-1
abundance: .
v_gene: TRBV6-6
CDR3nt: TGTGCCAGCAGTACAGCAGGGGGCTGGGAAGCTTTCTTT
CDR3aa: CASSTAGGWEAFF

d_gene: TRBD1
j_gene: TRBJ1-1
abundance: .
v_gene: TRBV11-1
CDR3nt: TGTGCCAGCAGCCGAGGACAGGGCAGCACTGAAGCTTTCTTT
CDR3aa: CASSRGQGSTEAFF

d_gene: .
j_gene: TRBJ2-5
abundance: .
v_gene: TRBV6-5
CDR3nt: TGTGCCAGCAGTTACCCACTGCGACTACCCCAGGAGACCCAGTACTTC
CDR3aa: CASSYPLRLPQETQYF

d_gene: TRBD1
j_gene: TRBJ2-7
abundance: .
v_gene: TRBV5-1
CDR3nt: TGCGCCAGCAGCCCTGGGACAGGGGGCGAACAAGGGGACTACGAGCAGTACTTC
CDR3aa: CASSPGTGGEQGDYEQYF

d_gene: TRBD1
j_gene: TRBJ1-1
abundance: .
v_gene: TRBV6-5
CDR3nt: TGTGCCAGCAGTTTTGGGACAGGCGGTGAGACTGAAGCTTTCTTT
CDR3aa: CASSFGTGGETEAFF

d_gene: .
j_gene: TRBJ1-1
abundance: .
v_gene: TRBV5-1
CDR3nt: TGCGCCAGCAGCTTGCGACGACAGAACACTGAAGCTTTCTTT
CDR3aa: CASSLRRQNTEAFF

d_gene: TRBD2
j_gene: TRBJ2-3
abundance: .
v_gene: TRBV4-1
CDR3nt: TGCGCCAGCAGCCAAGATGGACTAGCGGGGCCGATGGGAAATACGCAGTATTTT
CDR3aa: CASSQDGLAGPMGNTQYF

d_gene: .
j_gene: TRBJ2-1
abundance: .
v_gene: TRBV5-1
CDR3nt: TGCGCCAGCAGCCCAGGGGCAGGATTAGGAGATGAGCAGTTCTTC
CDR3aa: CASSPGAGLGDEQFF

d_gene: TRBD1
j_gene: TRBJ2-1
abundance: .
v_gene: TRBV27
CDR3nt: TGTGCCAGCAGTTTATCAGGGACAGCTAGCAATGAGCAGTTCTTC
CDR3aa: CASSLSGTASNEQFF

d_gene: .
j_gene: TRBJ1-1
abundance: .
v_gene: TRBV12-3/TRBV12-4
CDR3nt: TGTGCCAGCAGTTCCTACGGGGGGACTGAAGCTTTCTTT
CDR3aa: CASSSYGGTEAFF

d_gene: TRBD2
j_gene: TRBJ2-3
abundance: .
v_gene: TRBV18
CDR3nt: TGTGCCAGCTCACCACCTGACGAGCGGGGCATTACAGATACGCAGTATTTT
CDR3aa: CASSPPDERGITDTQYF

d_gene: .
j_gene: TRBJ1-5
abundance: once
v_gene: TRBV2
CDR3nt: TGTGCCAGCAGTGCCTGGAGCTTCAATCAGCCCCAGCATTTT
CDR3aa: CASSAWSFNQPQHF

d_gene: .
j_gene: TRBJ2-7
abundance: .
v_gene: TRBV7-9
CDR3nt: TGTGCCAGCAGCTCCGACAGGGACTTATACGAGCAGTACTTC
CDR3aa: CASSSDRDLYEQYF

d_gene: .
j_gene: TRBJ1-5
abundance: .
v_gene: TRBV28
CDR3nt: TGTGCCAGCAGTTTGGCGCGGGGAAGGCCCGAGACCCAGCATTTT
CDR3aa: CASSLARGRPETQHF

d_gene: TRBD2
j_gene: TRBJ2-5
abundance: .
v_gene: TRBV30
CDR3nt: TGTGCCTGGAGTTGGGGGGGGGTTGCAGGAGGAGAGACCCAGTACTTC
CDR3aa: CAWSWGGVAGGETQYF

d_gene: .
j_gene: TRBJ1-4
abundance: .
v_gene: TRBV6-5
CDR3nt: TGTGCCAGCAGTTTCACCGGCGGGGGGCGAATTGAAAAACTGTTTTTT
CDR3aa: CASSFTGGGRIEKLFF

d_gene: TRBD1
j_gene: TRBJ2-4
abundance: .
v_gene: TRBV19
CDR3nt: TGTGCCAGTAGTATCCATACTCCCGGGACAGGAGGACAAAACATTCAGTACTTC
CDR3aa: CASSIHTPGTGGQNIQYF

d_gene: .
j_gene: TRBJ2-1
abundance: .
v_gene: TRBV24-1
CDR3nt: TGTGCCACCAGTGGCGGGCGGGACTCCTACAATGAGCAGTTCTTC
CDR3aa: CATSGGRDSYNEQFF

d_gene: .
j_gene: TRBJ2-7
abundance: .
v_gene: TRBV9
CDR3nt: TGTGCCAGCAGCCCCGGAGTAGGGGTTCCGTACGAGCAGTACTTC
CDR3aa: CASSPGVGVPYEQYF

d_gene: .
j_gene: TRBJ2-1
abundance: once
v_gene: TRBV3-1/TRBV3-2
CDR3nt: TGTGCCAGCAGCCTCCCGACGGGGGAGGACAATGAGCAGTTCTTC
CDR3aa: CASSLPTGEDNEQFF

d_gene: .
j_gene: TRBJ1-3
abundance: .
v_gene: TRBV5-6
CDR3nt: TGTGCCAGCAGCTTGATTAGCTCTGGAAACACCATATATTTT
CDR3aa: CASSLISSGNTIYF

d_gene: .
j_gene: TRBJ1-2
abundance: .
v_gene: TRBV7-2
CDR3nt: TGTGCCAGCACCCCTCCCGGGGGGGGTAGCGGCTACACCTTC
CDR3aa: CASTPPGGGSGYTF

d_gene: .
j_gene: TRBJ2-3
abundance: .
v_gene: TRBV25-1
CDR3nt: TGTGCCAGCAGTTCGCAGGGGCTTGCCACAGATACGCAGTATTTT
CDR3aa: CASSSQGLATDTQYF

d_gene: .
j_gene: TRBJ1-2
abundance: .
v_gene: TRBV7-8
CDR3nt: TGTGCCAGCAGCTTAGGAAACAGGGCCTATGGCTACACCTTC
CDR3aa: CASSLGNRAYGYTF

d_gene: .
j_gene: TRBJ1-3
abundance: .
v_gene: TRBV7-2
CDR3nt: TGTGCCAGCAGCTTAGGGGCAGGGACTGGAAACACCATATATTTT
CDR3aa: CASSLGAGTGNTIYF

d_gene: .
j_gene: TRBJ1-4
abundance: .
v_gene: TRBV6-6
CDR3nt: TGTGCCAGCAGTCTTACATCTACTAGGGTCGCAACTAATGAAAAACTGTTTTTT
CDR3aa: CASSLTSTRVATNEKLFF

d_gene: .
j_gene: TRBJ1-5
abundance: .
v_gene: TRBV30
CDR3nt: TGTGCCTGGAGTGGGGGAGGCGGCAATCAGCCCCAGCATTTT
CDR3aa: CAWSGGGGNQPQHF

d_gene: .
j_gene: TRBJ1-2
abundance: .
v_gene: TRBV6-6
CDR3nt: TGTGCCAGCAGCCCCCAGGCGGGTTGGTATGGCTACACCTTC
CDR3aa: CASSPQAGWYGYTF

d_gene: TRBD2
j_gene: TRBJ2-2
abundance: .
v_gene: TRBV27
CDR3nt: TGTGCCAGCAGTTCCCCCGGGCGGGGGGACACCGGGGAGCTGTTTTTT
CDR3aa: CASSSPGRGDTGELFF

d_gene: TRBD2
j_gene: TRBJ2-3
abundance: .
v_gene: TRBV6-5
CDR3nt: TGTGCCAGCACCTTTAGCGGGGGGGCAGGAGATACGCAGTATTTT
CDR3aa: CASTFSGGAGDTQYF

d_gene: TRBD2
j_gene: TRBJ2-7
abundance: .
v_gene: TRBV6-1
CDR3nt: TGTGCCAGCAGTGAAGCGCTTCGGGGGGGAGGCGAGCAGTACTTC
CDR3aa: CASSEALRGGGEQYF